Listed below are T cell receptor beta chains from one sample, sequenced in a study of blood T cell repertoires in COVID-19. Libraries were prepared by immunoSEQ multiplex PCR; TCRdb keeps only in-frame clonotypes and omits some of them. The sample shows hundreds of thousands of clones, approximately 80% of them seen only once. The specimen was peripheral blood. These receptors were collected from a woman older than 75 with acute or convalescent COVID-19. The CDR3 runs from the conserved cysteine through the conserved F or W. D genes are given only for firm matches. Size tells how often a clone was seen (once, few, many) or the class of an expanded clone, and some rows leave it out.

d_gene	v_gene	j_gene	abundance	CDR3aa	CDR3nt
TRBD2	TRBV18	TRBJ2-3	.	CASSPGTSGTSTDTQYF	TGTGCCAGCTCACCAGGGACTAGCGGAACTAGCACAGATACGCAGTATTTT
TRBD2	TRBV5-1	TRBJ2-2	few	CASSFRLAGEGGGELFF	TGCGCCAGCAGCTTTCGGCTAGCGGGAGAAGGGGGCGGGGAGCTGTTTTTT
.	TRBV7-3	TRBJ1-4	.	CASSPKTGFNEKLFF	TGTGCCAGCAGCCCGAAAACAGGGTTTAATGAAAAACTGTTTTTT
.	TRBV7-9	TRBJ2-7	few	CASSHFQLGAYEQYF	TGTGCCAGCAGCCACTTTCAACTAGGTGCCTACGAGCAGTACTTC
.	TRBV5-1	TRBJ1-3	few	CASSWGGSSGNTIYF	TGCGCCAGCAGCTGGGGAGGGAGCTCTGGAAACACCATATATTTT
.	TRBV6-6	TRBJ2-7	.	CASSYEGLSSYEQYF	TGTGCCAGCAGTTACGAAGGACTGTCTTCCTACGAGCAGTACTTC
.	TRBV4-3	TRBJ1-2	.	CASSTGTEFVANYGYTF	TGCGCCAGCAGCACGGGAACAGAGTTTGTAGCTAACTATGGCTACACCTTC
TRBD1	TRBV7-2	TRBJ1-6	.	CASSLQPGGYNSPLHF	TGTGCCAGCAGCTTACAGCCAGGGGGCTATAATTCACCCCTCCACTTT
.	TRBV7-8	TRBJ1-3	.	CASSSSLPSGNTIYF	TGTGCCAGCAGCTCCTCCCTCCCCTCTGGAAACACCATATATTTT
TRBD2	TRBV7-3	TRBJ2-1	.	CASSLSSSGTRGNEQFF	TGTGCCAGCAGCTTATCCTCTAGCGGGACACGGGGGAATGAGCAGTTCTTC
TRBD1	TRBV7-2	TRBJ2-3	.	CASGWTGADTQYF	TGTGCCAGCGGGTGGACAGGGGCAGATACGCAGTATTTT
.	TRBV19	TRBJ1-2	.	CATTRSGFNYGYTF	TGTGCCACCACCAGAAGCGGGTTTAACTATGGCTACACCTTC
.	TRBV7-2	TRBJ1-1	.	CASSLSTASYTEAFF	TGTGCCAGCAGCTTATCTACAGCCTCCTACACTGAAGCTTTCTTT
TRBD1	TRBV9	TRBJ2-6	.	CASSVAAGGSGANVLTF	TGTGCCAGCAGCGTAGCGGCAGGGGGCTCTGGGGCCAACGTCCTGACTTTC
.	TRBV29-1	TRBJ2-1	.	CSVDQRASYNEQFF	TGCAGCGTTGACCAGCGGGCTTCCTACAATGAGCAGTTCTTC
TRBD1	TRBV5-4	TRBJ1-3	.	CASSAGQASSGNTIYF	TGTGCCAGCAGCGCAGGACAGGCCAGCTCTGGAAACACCATATATTTT
.	TRBV4-2	TRBJ1-1	.	CASSQVFSGAPNTEAFF	TGTGCCAGCAGCCAAGTTTTCTCAGGGGCCCCGAACACTGAAGCTTTCTTT
TRBD2	TRBV5-1	TRBJ2-7	.	CASSTRTSGGISEQYF	TGCGCCAGCAGCACCCGGACTAGCGGGGGAATTTCCGAGCAGTACTTC
.	TRBV6-5	TRBJ1-3	.	CASTPPFGNTIYF	TGTGCCAGCACTCCTCCCTTTGGAAACACCATATATTTT
TRBD1	TRBV9	TRBJ1-5	.	CASSPWTGHQPQHF	TGTGCCAGCAGCCCGTGGACAGGGCATCAGCCCCAGCATTTT
TRBD2	TRBV7-9	TRBJ2-1	once	CASSRTSGEYNEQFF	TGTGCCAGCAGCCGGACTAGCGGGGAGTACAATGAGCAGTTCTTC
.	TRBV9	TRBJ2-2	.	CASSVDWWDNSNTGELFF	TGTGCCAGCAGCGTAGATTGGTGGGACAACTCGAACACCGGGGAGCTGTTTTTT
.	TRBV28	TRBJ1-5	few	CASSLGQGIGQPQHF	TGTGCCAGCAGTTTAGGGCAGGGGATAGGTCAGCCCCAGCATTTT
TRBD1	TRBV6-5	TRBJ1-6	.	CASRGQGRGSPLHF	TGTGCCAGCAGGGGACAGGGGAGGGGATCACCCCTCCACTTT
.	TRBV7-9	TRBJ2-2	.	CASSLDRYTGELFF	TGTGCCAGCAGCTTAGACAGATACACCGGGGAGCTGTTTTTT
TRBD2	TRBV9	TRBJ2-1	.	CASSVGLAGEDEQFF	TGTGCCAGCAGCGTAGGGCTAGCGGGAGAGGATGAGCAGTTCTTC
TRBD1	TRBV27	TRBJ2-1	once	CASSDRWTGGSEQFF	TGTGCCAGCAGTGACCGTTGGACAGGGGGGAGTGAGCAGTTCTTC
TRBD2	TRBV7-2	TRBJ2-1	.	CASSLVRGDEQFF	TGTGCCAGCAGCTTGGTGCGGGGGGATGAGCAGTTCTTC
.	TRBV6-5	TRBJ2-5	.	CASRARGQETQYF	TGTGCCAGCAGGGCCCGGGGGCAAGAGACCCAGTACTTC
TRBD1	TRBV4-2	TRBJ1-3	.	CASSQAVGQGVLSGNTIYF	TGTGCCAGCAGCCAGGCCGTAGGACAGGGGGTATTATCTGGAAACACCATATATTTT
.	TRBV2	TRBJ2-7	.	CASSDVLGPHYEQYF	TGTGCCAGCAGTGATGTCCTAGGCCCACATTACGAGCAGTACTTC
TRBD2	TRBV19	TRBJ2-1	few	CASSFLTGGIRNEQFF	TGTGCCAGTAGTTTTTTGACGGGAGGGATTAGAAATGAGCAGTTCTTC
TRBD1	TRBV6-6	TRBJ1-4	.	CASSYGTGVSNEKLFF	TGTGCCAGCAGTTATGGGACAGGGGTATCTAATGAAAAACTGTTTTTT
.	TRBV29-1	TRBJ1-1	.	CSVAPAGSNTEAFF	TGCAGCGTTGCCCCGGCAGGGTCGAACACTGAAGCTTTCTTT
.	TRBV2	TRBJ1-5	.	CASSGVGGNQPQHF	TGTGCCAGCAGTGGGGTGGGAGGCAATCAGCCCCAGCATTTT
TRBD1	TRBV3-1/TRBV3-2	TRBJ2-1	.	CASSQDRWTGDYNEQFF	TGTGCCAGCAGCCAAGATCGCTGGACAGGGGACTACAATGAGCAGTTCTTC